This T cell receptor (beta chain) appears in the sequencing data of a study of blood T cell repertoires in COVID-19 (dated by TCRdb to the early 2020s). Study-level background: Collaborator samples came from the United States, Italy and Spain and covered acute and convalescent phases of COVID-19. The prospective study material was composed of cDNA or gDNA derived from T cells, B-cell-depleted T cells, or PBMCs. Deeply sampled blood TCRbeta repertoires from subjects exposed to, actively infected with, or recovered from COVID-19 were included in the dataset. The repertoires were made available in a free public database intended to serve as a resource for research on the immune response to SARS-CoV-2. The samples were drawn from two sources: the first 160 participants of the ongoing ImmuneRACE study, and approximately 1,300 subjects contributed by 6 global collaborators. Sample metadata almost always included a de-identified subject ID, COVID-19 status, age in years and sex. Where available, HLA class I and class II types were obtained from metadata supplied by the sample provider rather than from assay-based typing. Overall results and qualifications from the work: The amount of clinical and demographic metadata varied by source and participant and was provided uncurated.

The CDR3 runs 13 amino acids, cysteine and phenylalanine included. The entry retains the CDR3 DNA only, 39 bases that are in frame from base 1. Compared with germline, V lacks 4 bases and J lacks 5 bases; bases without a gene match: 3. As encoded in the germline V gene, CDR1 is SNHLY while CDR2 is FYNNEI. TCRbeta CDR3 regions were amplified from genomic DNA using the immunoSEQ Assay, a bias-controlled multiplex PCR. In the source study's methods: The number of nucleated cells in each sample was estimated from the amplification of reference gene primers within the assay. To quantify the absolute abundance of each unique TCRbeta CDR3 rearrangement, sequence reads were collapsed and filtered. For each sample, productive Simpson clonality was calculated as the square root of Simpson's diversity index over productive rearrangements. The table comes from immuneACCESS by way of TCRdb, which keeps in-frame sequences with V and J called. Part of the clones is missing from these tables; in studies checked, under half for an unresolved V gene and the rest for unknown reasons. Clone size and the V and J calls come from that table; the DNA yielded D and trimming. A total of around 130,000 clones appear in this sample, roughly 79% of them only once. The ten largest account for under 14% of the sample.

The collaborating institutions used their own protocols to collect whole blood in K2EDTA tubes. Collaborator samples were shipped for TCRbeta analysis as frozen whole blood, isolated PBMCs, or DNA extracted from either sample type. In regard to this clone: No antigen is known for it. No much larger clonotype is one base removed from it; base qualities were not supplied.

The receptor was isolated from a human donor in a cohort sampled during active COVID-19. Source material: peripheral blood. The rearranged segments are TRBV2 and TRBJ2-5, and 8 bases in between align with TRBD1. The nucleotide sequence reads as follows: TGTGCCAGCAGTGTCAGGGGGCAGGAGACCCAGTACTTC. It encodes CASSVRGQETQYF.